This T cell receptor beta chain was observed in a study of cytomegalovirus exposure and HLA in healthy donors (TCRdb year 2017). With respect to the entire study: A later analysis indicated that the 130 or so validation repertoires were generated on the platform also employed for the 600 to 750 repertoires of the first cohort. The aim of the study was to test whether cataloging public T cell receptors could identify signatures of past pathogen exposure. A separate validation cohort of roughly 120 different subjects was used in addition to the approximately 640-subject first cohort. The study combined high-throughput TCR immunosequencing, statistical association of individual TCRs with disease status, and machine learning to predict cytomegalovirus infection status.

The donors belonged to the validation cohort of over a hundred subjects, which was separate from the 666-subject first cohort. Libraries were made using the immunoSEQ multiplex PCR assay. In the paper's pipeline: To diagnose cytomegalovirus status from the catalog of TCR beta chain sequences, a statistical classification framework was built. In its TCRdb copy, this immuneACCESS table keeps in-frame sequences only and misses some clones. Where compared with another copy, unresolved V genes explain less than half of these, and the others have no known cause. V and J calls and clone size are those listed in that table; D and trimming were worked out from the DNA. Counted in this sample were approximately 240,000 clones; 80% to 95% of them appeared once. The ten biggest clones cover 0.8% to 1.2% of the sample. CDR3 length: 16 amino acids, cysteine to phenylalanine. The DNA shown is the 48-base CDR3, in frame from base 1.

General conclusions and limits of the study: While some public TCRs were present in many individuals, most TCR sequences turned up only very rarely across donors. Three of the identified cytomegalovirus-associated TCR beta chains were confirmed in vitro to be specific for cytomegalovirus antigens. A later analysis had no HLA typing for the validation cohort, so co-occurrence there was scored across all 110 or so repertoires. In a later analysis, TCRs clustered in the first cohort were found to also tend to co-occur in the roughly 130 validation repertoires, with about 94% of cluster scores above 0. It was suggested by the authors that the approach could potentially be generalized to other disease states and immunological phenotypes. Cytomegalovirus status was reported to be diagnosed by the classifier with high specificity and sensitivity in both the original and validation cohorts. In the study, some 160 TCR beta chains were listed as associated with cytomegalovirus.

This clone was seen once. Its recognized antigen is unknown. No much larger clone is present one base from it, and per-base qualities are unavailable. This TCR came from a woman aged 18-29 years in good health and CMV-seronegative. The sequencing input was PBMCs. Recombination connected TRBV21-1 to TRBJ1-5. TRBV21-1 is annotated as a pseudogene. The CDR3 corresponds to CASSKDRGADNQPQHF. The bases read TGTGCCAGCAGCAAAGACCGGGGGGCTGACAATCAGCCCCAGCATTTT.